This T cell receptor (beta chain) was sequenced in a study of blood T cell repertoires in COVID-19. CDR1 and CDR2 from the germline V gene are SGDLS and YYNGEE. This CDR3 is built from 16 residues. Between the trimmed V and J ends, which lost 0 bases and 1 base, there was a span of 13 bases. Sequenced by immunoSEQ multiplex PCR; TCRdb stores in-frame clones only, minus some. Here the sample spans roughly 100,000 clones, about four fifths being singletons. The specimen sequenced was peripheral blood. The sequence was obtained from an elderly woman with active or convalescent COVID-19. The chain uses TRBV9 and TRBJ2-5; the D gene is possibly TRBD2 (7 bases). CDR3 nucleotide sequence: TGTGCCAGCAGCGTAGCGGGGGGCGCGGGCCAAGAGACCCAGTACTTC. Translated: CASSVAGGAGQETQYF.